These 21 T cell receptor beta chains were sequenced from one sample in a study of Graves' ophthalmopathy and Graves' hyperthyroidism. The study amplified TCR beta CDR3 regions using RNA transcripts. First-round RT-PCR used HTBI primers; second-round multiplex PCR followed. TCRdb analysed the multiplex PCR reads with MiXCR anew, one entry per CDR3 protein. The table has around 400,000 distinct CDR3 sequences, about 18% seen once. Specimen: peripheral blood. All receptors derive from a young woman with Graves' ophthalmopathy.

This clonotype was detected ten times or more. The rearrangement uses TRBV27 and TRBJ1-2, with 10 bases fitting TRBD1. This CDR3 contains 16 residues. V lost 5 bases, J lost 2 bases, and 8 bases stayed unmatched. Germline loops: CDR1 MNHEY, CDR2 SMNVEV (reference sequence). Here the CDR3 reads CASSRRQGAINYGYTF. Written as DNA, the CDR3 is TGTGCCAGCAGTCGAAGACAGGGGGCGATAAACTATGGCTACACCTTC.

There are many counts of this clonotype. V and J are TRBV28 and TRBJ1-1; D is uncertain. This CDR3 has 14 residues. V gave up 6 bases and J gave up 1 base, with 12 bases separating them. Looked up from germline, CDR1 is MDHEN and CDR2 is SYDVKM. CDR3 loop: CASSSESGNTEAFF. The CDR3 nucleotides read TGTGCCAGCAGCTCCGAGTCGGGGAACACTGAAGCTTTCTTT.

This clonotype occurred many times. The chain links TRBV4-1 to TRBJ1-1; D is undetermined. Trimming took 4 bases from V and 1 from J, leaving 10 bases between them. CDR1 is MGHRA and CDR2 is YSYEKL in the germline V gene. The CDR3 is made up of 14 amino acids. The CDR3 is CASSREIKNTEAFF. CDR3 nucleotide sequence: TGCGCCAGCAGCCGGGAAATAAAGAACACTGAAGCTTTCTTT.

Ten or more counts support this clonotype. The genes are TRBV12-3 or TRBV12-4 and TRBJ1-5, with D unresolved. The CDR3 consists of 13 residues. V shed 1 base and J shed 6 bases, with 7 bases lying between them. The CDR3 coding sequence is TGTGCCAGCAGTTTAGGAGCCCCTCAGCCCCAGCATTTT. Amino acid sequence: CASSLGAPQPQHF.

The chain combines TRBV27 with TRBJ2-4, with unresolved D. V was clipped by 6 bases and J by 7 bases, with 10 bases between them. The CDR3 is 12 amino acids. Germline V lookup: CDR1 MNHEY, CDR2 SMNVEV (reference sequence). DNA for the CDR3: TGTGCCAGCAGCACCCATGGGAACATTCAGTACTTC. Translated, it gives CASSTHGNIQYF.

This clonotype was seen many times. The CDR3 sequence: CASSLARDLRETQYF. Here the CDR3 DNA reads TGTGCCAGCAGTTTGGCCCGGGATCTCAGGGAGACCCAGTACTTC. The rearrangement links TRBV28 to TRBJ2-5; TRBD2 is a possible D gene (5 bases). V lost 3 bases to trimming and J lost 5 bases, with 16 bases between them. Germline CDR1 MDHEN, CDR2 SYDVKM. The CDR3 length is 15 residues. Using reference TRBV28 and TRBJ2-5 for the parts outside the CDR3, the full variable domain is DVKVTQSSRYLVKRTGEKVFLECVQDMDHENMFWYRQDPGLGLRLIYFSYDVKMKEKGDIPEGYSVSREKKERFSLILESASTNQTSMYLCASSLARDLRETQYFGPGTRLLVL.

This clonotype occurred once. The rearrangement joins TRBV7-3 to TRBJ2-4; TRBD2 aligns across 7 bases. V trimming: 3 bases; J trimming: 2 bases; junction bases outside the gene matches: 4. This CDR3 is 15 amino acids long. Germline loops: CDR1 SGHTA, CDR2 FQGTGA. CDR3 DNA: TGTGCCAGCAGCTTCCCTAGCGGAACCAAAAACATTCAGTACTTC. This codes for CASSFPSGTKNIQYF.

The chain joins TRBV20-1 to TRBJ1-1; D is possibly TRBD1 (5 bases). Germline V gene lookup returns CDR1 DFQATT and CDR2 SNEGSKA (reference sequence). CDR3 length: 13 residues. V lost 4 bases, J lost 0 bases, and 9 bases lay in between. For the CDR3, the DNA is TGCAGTGCTACCCAGGGCTTGAACACTGAAGCTTTCTTT. Protein: CSATQGLNTEAFF.

This clonotype showed up many times. The rearrangement joins TRBV28 to TRBJ1-3, with 7 bases fitting TRBD1. Trimming at V came to 6 bases and at J to 8 bases, leaving 4 bases not matched to a gene. The CDR3 sequence is 12 residues long. Germline CDR1 and CDR2: MDHEN and SYDVKM. Here the CDR3 reads CASRSRGDTIYF. The DNA for the CDR3 is TGTGCCAGCAGGTCCAGGGGGGACACCATATATTTT.

This clonotype was seen a few times. The rearrangement links TRBV28 to TRBJ2-7; D gene ambiguous. Trimming took 5 bases from V and 4 from J, leaving 24 bases between them. Germline V gene lookup returns CDR1 MDHEN and CDR2 SYDVKM. CDR3 length: 17 residues. The CDR3 spells CASSTRTGFYPHYEQYF. The CDR3 DNA reads TGTGCCAGCAGTACCAGGACGGGCTTCTATCCCCATTACGAGCAGTACTTC.

This clonotype was counted at least ten times. Lacking the conserved final phenylalanine or tryptophan, this CDR3 likely reflects a read error. The V and J genes are TRBV6-2 or TRBV6-3 and TRBJ2-5; no reliable D call. The CDR3 length is 11 residues. Trimming stripped 3 bases from V and 5 bases from J, with 4 bases between. In germline, CDR1 is MNHEY, CDR2 SVGEGT. CDR3 DNA sequence: TGTGCCAGCAGTTATGGGGAGACCCAGTACCTC. The encoded protein is CASSYGETQYL.

This clonotype came up many times. The chain carries TRBV20-1 and TRBJ2-2, with 8 bases aligning to TRBD2. The germline gives CDR1 DFQATT, CDR2 SNEGSKA (reference sequence). The CDR3 covers 15 residues. With V trimmed by 6 bases and J by 6 bases, 12 bases remained unmatched. The CDR3 spells CSACGLAEGAGELFF. The DNA of the CDR3 is TGCAGTGCCTGCGGACTAGCAGAGGGAGCCGGGGAGCTGTTTTTT.

This clonotype came up a few times. This chain links TRBV9 with TRBJ1-1, with D possibly being TRBD1 (5 bases). The germline V gene encodes CDR1 SGDLS and CDR2 YYNGEE. The CDR3 totals 16 residues. The V and J ends lost 0 bases and 4 bases respectively, with 16 bases between them. In nucleotides, the CDR3 is TGTGCCAGCAGCGTAGGGGGGGAGATAGGTGGCACTGAAGCTTTCTTT. The encoded protein is CASSVGGEIGGTEAFF.

This clonotype was picked up many times. This chain uses TRBV12-3 or TRBV12-4 with TRBJ1-1; no reliable D call. Trimming took 2 bases from V and 1 from J, leaving 14 bases between them. The CDR3 runs to 16 residues. In DNA form, the CDR3 reads TGTGCCAGCAGTTTAAGGGTACAGCTTCCGAACACTGAAGCTTTCTTT. It translates to CASSLRVQLPNTEAFF.

The table lists this clonotype with many counts. The genes are TRBV6-2 or TRBV6-3 and TRBJ2-5; no definite D call. CDR1 is MNHEY and CDR2 is SVGEGT in the germline V gene. V was cut by 3 bases and J by 2 bases, with 7 bases left in between. There are 13 residues in the CDR3. The CDR3 DNA sequence: TGTGCCAGCAGTTATGGCAGGCAAGAGACCCAGTACTTC. Its translation is CASSYGRQETQYF.

This clonotype has only a few counts. The CDR3 spells CASGSRDTGELFF. CDR3 sequence (DNA): TGTGCAAGCGGGAGTCGGGACACCGGGGAGCTGTTTTTT. The chain links TRBV12-3 or TRBV12-4 to TRBJ2-2; 8 positions match TRBD2. The CDR3 runs 13 residues.

V usage is TRBV3-1 and J usage is TRBJ2-5; TRBD2 is a possible D gene (5 bases). The CDR3 is 14 residues long. Per the germline V gene, CDR1 is LGHDT and CDR2 is YNNKEL (reference sequence). Trimming shortened V by 3 bases and J by 0 bases, and 8 bases separated the two germline ends. CDR3 protein: CASSQWTHQETQYF. Here the CDR3 DNA reads TGTGCCAGCAGCCAGTGGACTCACCAAGAGACCCAGTACTTC.

In this sample, this clonotype turned up many times. The chain employs TRBV3-1 and TRBJ2-2; no clear D. Trimming pared 2 bases from V and 6 bases from J, leaving 4 bases between. Germline CDR1 and CDR2: LGHDT and YNNKEL (reference sequence). This CDR3 is 12 amino acids long. CDR3 nucleotide sequence: TGTGCCAGCAGCCAACAGGCCGGGGAGCTGTTTTTT. This gives the protein CASSQQAGELFF.

In its sample, this clonotype was seen many times. The J gene is TRBJ2-5, the V gene TRBV6-2 or TRBV6-3; TRBD2 matches 12 bases. The V gene's germline CDR1 is MNHEY and CDR2 SVGEGT. Trimming removed 4 bases from V and 4 bases from J; junction bases left unmatched: 1. The CDR3 is made up of 14 amino acids. The chain's CDR3 is CASSSGLAGETQYF. In DNA, the CDR3 is TGTGCCAGCAGTTCGGGACTAGCGGGAGAGACCCAGTACTTC.

The chain couples TRBV12-3 or TRBV12-4 to TRBJ2-7; TRBD2 matches at 11 bases. V was pared by 2 bases and J by 5 bases, with 8 bases of the junction left unmatched. This CDR3 is 16 amino acids long. DNA for the CDR3: TGTGCCAGCAGTTTAACGGGAACTAGCGGGAGTCACGAGCAGTACTTC. Amino acids: CASSLTGTSGSHEQYF.

This sequence joins TRBV29-1 and TRBJ2-5, with 10 bases lining up with TRBD2. This CDR3 has 13 residues. Germline V gene sequence: CDR1 SQVTM, CDR2 ANQGSEA. Germline trimming cut 7 bases from V and 5 bases from J; bases unmatched to any gene: 7. The CDR3: CSGLAGVVETQYF. As DNA, the CDR3 is TGCAGCGGGCTAGCGGGAGTCGTGGAGACCCAGTACTTC.